This entry is about one T cell receptor beta chain. These data come from a study of cytotoxic CD8 clonotypes in ibrutinib-treated CLL. Study as a whole: Responses: 24 partial, 2 complete; after median around 70 months, roughly 14 stayed remitted, around twelve progressed.

Sequencing used immunoSEQ multiplex PCR; TCRdb keeps in-frame clones, though not all of them. Of under 150,000 clones listed, roughly 90% are singletons. This CDR3 is 16 amino acids long. V shed 1 base and J 6 bases; nucleotides not matched to a gene: 5. Per germline, CDR1 KGHSH and CDR2 LQKENI. The V gene is TRBV18, the J gene TRBJ2-1, with 11 bases aligning to TRBD1. The clonotype comes from a human donor with chronic lymphocytic leukemia. The sample consisted of PBMCs, taken after 12 months of ibrutinib treatment. CDR3 bases: TGTGCCAGCTCACCACACACCGGGACAGGGGGCAATGAGCAGTTCTTC. Translated: CASSPHTGTGGNEQFF.